The 21 T cell receptor beta chains presented below share a single source sample, sequenced in a study of T cell repertoires in cytomegalovirus infection. TCRdb independently ran MiXCR on the reads; one entry per CDR3 protein. The sample carries over 300,000 distinct CDR3 sequences, around 9.5% recorded once. Sequencing was performed on PBMCs. The receptor set was obtained from a human donor in good health (CMV status not recorded). Some clones in this sample may be carry-over from other donors' samples.

Regarding this clonotype: At one of its ends the junction is not consistent with the germline gene, which may arise from a read error. The chain links TRBV7-6 to TRBJ2-2, with TRBD2 identical over 15 bases. The CDR3 covers 17 residues. The germline V gene encodes CDR1 SGHVS and CDR2 FNYEAQ. Written as DNA, the CDR3 is TGTGCTAGCAGCCTACGGACTAGCGGGAGGGCCCCCGGGGAGCTGTTTTTT. Translation gives CASSLRTSGRAPGELFF.

The chain has TRBV6-5 and TRBJ2-2; D gene ambiguous. Germline loops: CDR1 MNHEY, CDR2 SVGAGI. V was pared by 10 bases and J by 1 base, with 7 bases between. This CDR3 is 12 amino acids long. CDR3 in DNA: TGTGCCACTACAGAGAACACCGGGGAGCTGTTTTTT. Its translation is CATTENTGELFF.

In its sample, this clonotype was seen many times. The V call is TRBV7-2, the J call TRBJ2-7, with D unclear. CDR1 SGHTA and CDR2 FQGNSA come from the germline V gene. With 2 bases removed from V and 7 bases from J, the gap between germline ends came to 9 bases. This CDR3 has 12 residues. The CDR3 nucleotides are TGTGCCAGCAGCTTATGGCTCGGAGAGCAGTACTTC. It encodes CASSLWLGEQYF.

The J gene is TRBJ2-1, the V gene TRBV4-3; TRBD2 agrees at 9 bases. Germline V CDR1 and CDR2: LGHNA, YSLEER. The CDR3 is made up of 15 amino acids. After removal of 4 bases from V and 5 bases from J, the junction contained 6 bases not matched to a gene. The CDR3 sequence is CASSPFQREDNEQFF. In nucleotides, the CDR3 is TGCGCCAGCAGCCCCTTCCAGCGGGAGGACAATGAGCAGTTCTTC.

This clonotype was observed at least ten times. The V call is TRBV7-2, the J call TRBJ2-5; D gene uncertain. Germline V gene sequence: CDR1 SGHTA, CDR2 FQGNSA. This CDR3 has 13 residues. Trimming removed 5 bases from V and 5 bases from J, with 12 bases in between. CDR3 amino acids: CASSTTRLETQYF. In nucleotides, the CDR3 is TGTGCCAGCAGCACTACTCGCTTGGAGACCCAGTACTTC.

This clonotype was recorded many times. The chain combines TRBV7-2 with TRBJ1-1, with D possibly being TRBD1 (6 bases). CDR1 is SGHTA, CDR2 FQGNSA, per germline. The CDR3 has 13 amino acids. Trimming cost V 1 base and J 7 bases, with 10 bases left between them. The CDR3 loop is CASSLGGRGEAFF. The CDR3 DNA sequence: TGTGCCAGCAGCTTAGGCGGCAGGGGTGAAGCTTTCTTT.

This clonotype was counted ten times or more. This chain joins TRBV7-9 and TRBJ1-5; D is uncertain. The germline CDR1 and CDR2 sequences are SEHNR and FQNEAQ (reference sequence). V was shortened by 2 bases and J by 0 bases, with 11 bases between the two germline ends. CDR3 length: 16 amino acids. The CDR3, as DNA: TGTGCCAGCAGCTTACATGGCAGCCTTAGCAATCAGCCCCAGCATTTT. Translated: CASSLHGSLSNQPQHF.

This clonotype was detected only a few times. The gene calls are TRBV20-1 and TRBJ2-5, with D perhaps being TRBD1 or TRBD2 (5 bases each). This CDR3 region has 14 residues. Trimming shortened V by 8 bases and J by 4 bases, and 20 bases separated the two germline ends. Germline loops: CDR1 DFQATT, CDR2 SNEGSKA (reference sequence). The CDR3 nucleotides read TGCAGTATCTACGGGACGGCTTATGGAGAGACCCAGTACTTC. Translating gives CSIYGTAYGETQYF.

This clonotype occurred a few times. The rearrangement links TRBV15 to TRBJ2-5; the D is unclear. CDR1 LNHNV and CDR2 YYDKDF come from the germline V gene (reference sequence). The CDR3 contains 15 residues. Trimming took 1 base from V and 2 from J, leaving 11 bases between them. The CDR3 coding sequence is TGTGCCACCAGCAGAGGTTCAACAGCACAAGAGACCCAGTACTTC. Its translation is CATSRGSTAQETQYF.

This clonotype was counted many times. The chain carries TRBV6-2 or TRBV6-3 and TRBJ2-1; 9 bases line up with TRBD1. There are 15 residues in the CDR3. V lost 5 bases to trimming and J lost 4 bases; unmatched junction nucleotides: 6. CDR1 MNHEY and CDR2 SVGEGT come from the germline V gene. The CDR3 region is CASSETGGDYNEQFF. CDR3 nucleotide sequence: TGTGCCAGCAGTGAGACAGGGGGGGATTACAATGAGCAGTTCTTC.

This clonotype has just a few counts. The CDR3 DNA reads TGTGCCACCAGTGCCCAGGGTAGCGGCAATGAGCAGTTCTTC. Translation: CATSAQGSGNEQFF. The V and J genes are TRBV24-1 and TRBJ2-1, with a weak D call TRBD2 (6 bases). Germline lookup yields CDR1 KGHDR and CDR2 SFDVKD. V was shortened by 5 bases and J by 6 bases, with 13 bases between the two germline ends. CDR3 length equals 14 residues.

This sequence joins TRBV20-1 and TRBJ2-7, with 7 bases matching TRBD1. With 4 bases clipped from V and 2 bases from J, the junction kept 8 bases outside the gene matches. The CDR3 length is 14 residues. CDR1 is DFQATT, CDR2 SNEGSKA, per germline (reference sequence). The CDR3 DNA reads as TGCAGTGCTACCCGGGACAGACCTACCTACGAGCAGTACTTC. Protein: CSATRDRPTYEQYF.

This clonotype was found many times. The genes are TRBV6-2 or TRBV6-3 and TRBJ1-5; D not certain. The CDR3 sequence is 12 residues long. The germline CDR1 and CDR2 sequences are MNHEY and SVGEGT. The V end lost 2 bases, the J end lost 6 bases, and 5 bases lay between the germline ends. The CDR3 DNA reads TGTGCCAGCAGTTACGCGGGTCAGCCCCAGCATTTT. Residues: CASSYAGQPQHF.

This clonotype was detected many times. The genes are TRBV12-3 or TRBV12-4 and TRBJ2-2; the D call may be TRBD1 or TRBD2 (5 bases each). Trimming removed 5 bases at V and 5 bases at J, with 15 bases between. The length of the CDR3 is 15 residues. The CDR3 reads CASSATPWGTGELFF. The DNA of the CDR3 is TGTGCCAGCAGTGCAACCCCTTGGGGGACCGGGGAGCTGTTTTTT.

This clonotype was detected ten times or more. V and J are TRBV7-2 and TRBJ1-2; tentatively, D is TRBD1 (6 bases). CDR3 size: 17 residues. V shed 5 bases and J shed 4 bases, with 23 bases lying between them. Germline V lookup: CDR1 SGHTA, CDR2 FQGNSA. The CDR3, as DNA: TGTGCCAGCAGCAAAACATGGGGAAGGGGGGATAGCTATGGCTACACCTTC. This translates into CASSKTWGRGDSYGYTF.

V usage is TRBV6-2 or TRBV6-3 and J usage is TRBJ2-7; possible D gene TRBD2, 5 bases. The CDR3 runs to 13 residues. Looked up from germline, CDR1 is MNHEY and CDR2 is SVGEGT. The V and J ends lost 7 bases and 6 bases respectively, with 16 bases between them. The CDR3 DNA reads as TGTGCCAGCAATGAGGGAACGGTGAGCGAGCAGTACTTC. Protein: CASNEGTVSEQYF.

Many counts were recorded for this clonotype. The gene calls are TRBV12-3 or TRBV12-4 and TRBJ2-7; D not resolved. V lost 2 bases and J lost 3, with 8 bases in between. The CDR3 contains 13 residues. The CDR3 here is CASSLSRNYEQYF. CDR3 DNA sequence: TGTGCCAGCAGTTTATCCAGAAACTACGAGCAGTACTTC.

The chain carries TRBV7-2 and TRBJ2-5; 9 bases are a match to TRBD2. Trimming cost V 2 bases and J 0 bases; bases outside gene matches: 10. Germline CDR1 reads SGHTA; CDR2 reads FQGNSA. The CDR3 contains 18 residues. CDR3 amino acids: CASSLFGAGGPYQETQYF. CDR3 bases: TGTGCCAGCAGCTTATTTGGTGCGGGGGGGCCCTACCAAGAGACCCAGTACTTC.

This clonotype appeared a few times. The genes are TRBV30 and TRBJ2-7; 10 nucleotides line up with TRBD1. In germline, CDR1 is GTSNPN, CDR2 SVGIG (reference sequence). This CDR3 is 13 amino acids long. The J segment lost 2 bases and the V segment lost 8 bases, leaving 6 bases of the junction unmatched. The CDR3 DNA reads as TGTGCCGGGTGGACAGGGGGGGCCTACGAGCAGTACTTC. It specifies CAGWTGGAYEQYF.

This clonotype has a count of ten or more. V gene TRBV4-3 combines with J gene TRBJ1-1; D unresolved. Trimming took 1 base from V and 1 from J, leaving 4 bases between them. CDR1 and CDR2 (germline): LGHNA, YSLEER. The CDR3 consists of 13 residues. The CDR3 DNA reads TGCGCCAGCAGCCAAGTACAGAACACTGAAGCTTTCTTT. It is translated as CASSQVQNTEAFF.

This clonotype came up many times. V is TRBV7-2 and J is TRBJ2-3, with D perhaps matching TRBD2 (6 bases). Germline CDR1 reads SGHTA; CDR2 reads FQGNSA. Deletions cut 5 bases from V and 2 bases from J, with 17 bases between. CDR3 length: 16 amino acids. The CDR3 sequence is CASSPRSGLNTDTQYF. The CDR3 DNA follows: TGTGCCAGCAGCCCTCGGTCGGGACTCAACACAGATACGCAGTATTTT. Combining the CDR3 with reference TRBV7-2 and TRBJ2-3 gives the whole variable domain GAGVSQSPSNKVTEKGKDVELRCDPISGHTALYWYRQSLGQGLEFLIYFQGNSAPDKSGLPSDRFSAERTGGSVSTLTIQRTQQEDSAVYLCASSPRSGLNTDTQYFGPGTRLTVL.